This T cell receptor beta chain was observed in a study of blood T cell repertoires in COVID-19. Study details: From the United States, Italy and Spain came samples of acute and convalescent COVID-19.

Produced via immunoSEQ multiplex PCR; TCRdb's table is partial and in-frame only. The sample records 200,000 to 250,000 clones, under 85% being singletons. Donors in Cohort 3 counted as recovered after two negative PCRs, clearance, or symptom resolution. Trimming cost V 2 bases and J 0 bases; bases outside gene matches: 13. Germline-derived CDR1 and CDR2 are MNHEY and SVGEGT. The CDR3 totals 20 residues. Sequenced input: PBMCs or T cells enriched from blood (not recorded which). The origin of this receptor is a man aged 55 to 70 who had recovered from COVID-19. The V and J genes are TRBV6-2 or TRBV6-3 and TRBJ1-5, with 10 bases aligning to TRBD1. The CDR3 loop reads CASSYGGKTGGPNSNQPQHF. CDR3 coding DNA: TGTGCCAGCAGTTACGGGGGGAAGACAGGGGGCCCTAATAGCAATCAGCCCCAGCATTTT.